One sample yielded the 7 T cell receptor beta chains listed below, sequenced in a study of T-cell memory formation after mild COVID-19. TCRdb redid the calling of the 5' RACE reads with MiXCR, one entry per CDR3 protein. The sample holds about 440,000 distinct CDR3 sequences, roughly 20% seen once. Sample: PBMCs or a T cell subset sorted from them (not recorded which). These receptors were obtained from an adult woman who had mild COVID-19 (a few samples of this study predate the infection). Cell type and time point are not known.

The genes are TRBV7-9 and TRBJ1-2, with 8 bases that match TRBD1. V gave up 5 bases and J gave up 8 bases; unmatched junction bases: 7. The germline CDR1 and CDR2 sequences are SEHNR and FQNEAQ (reference sequence). This CDR3 has 13 amino acids. CDR3 protein: CASSTTGVGGYTF. In DNA, the CDR3 is TGTGCCAGCAGCACGACAGGGGTGGGAGGCTACACCTTC.

V and J are TRBV7-9 and TRBJ1-2, with D possibly matching TRBD1 (6 bases). Trimming removed 3 bases from V and 7 bases from J, with 15 bases in between. The CDR3 spans 14 residues. Germline V lookup: CDR1 SEHNR, CDR2 FQNEAQ (reference sequence). CDR3 sequence: CASSLFGGGLGYTF. The CDR3 DNA reads as TGTGCCAGCAGCTTGTTCGGGGGGGGCCTTGGCTACACCTTC.

The V call is TRBV7-8, the J call TRBJ2-1; 7 bases align to TRBD2. The V gene end was trimmed by 8 bases and the J gene end by 8 bases; junction bases not matched to a gene: 12. This CDR3 has 14 amino acids. CDR1 SGHVS and CDR2 FQNEAQ come from the germline V gene. The CDR3 DNA reads TGTGCCAGCGCGGGACTACTCGCGGATGATGAGCAGTTCTTC. This sequence encodes CASAGLLADDEQFF.

This clonotype was seen more than once but under ten times. V gene TRBV9 combines with J gene TRBJ2-1; 10 bases fit TRBD2. The germline gives CDR1 SGDLS, CDR2 YYNGEE. With V trimmed by 4 bases and J by 8 bases, 24 bases remained unmatched. The CDR3 is 20 residues long. CDR3 DNA sequence: TGTGCCAGCAGCCCCTCCACGAATGGGTGGACTAGCGGCCGAGTCGATGAGCAGTTCTTC. It is translated as CASSPSTNGWTSGRVDEQFF.

In this sample, this clonotype turned up many times. The chain has TRBV7-9 and TRBJ1-1; possible D gene TRBD1, 5 bases. Germline V gene sequence: CDR1 SEHNR, CDR2 FQNEAQ (reference sequence). The CDR3 covers 13 residues. V lost 1 base and J 4 bases, leaving 7 bases between the germline ends. DNA for the CDR3: TGTGCCAGCAGCTTAGGGGGCAGCACTGAAGCTTTCTTT. Protein sequence: CASSLGGSTEAFF.

This clonotype has just a few counts. The CDR3 nucleotides are TGCGCCAGCAGCCAAAAGGGCCGGGACACCGGAGGGAGGCATGAGCAGTTCTTC. The encoded protein is CASSQKGRDTGGRHEQFF. The chain employs TRBV4-3 and TRBJ2-1; D possibly uses TRBD1 or TRBD2 (6 bases each). The CDR3 is 18 residues long. Trimming shortened V by 2 bases and J by 8 bases, and 25 bases separated the two germline ends. Looked up from germline, CDR1 is LGHNA and CDR2 is YSLEER.

V and J are TRBV7-6 and TRBJ2-1; 8 nucleotides align to TRBD2. J lost 4 bases, V lost 4 bases, and 6 bases had no gene match. The CDR3 is 15 residues long. Per the germline V gene, CDR1 is SGHVS and CDR2 is FNYEAQ. DNA for the CDR3: TGTGCCAGCAGCTCCAGCGGGGGCCATTACAATGAGCAGTTCTTC. Protein sequence: CASSSSGGHYNEQFF.